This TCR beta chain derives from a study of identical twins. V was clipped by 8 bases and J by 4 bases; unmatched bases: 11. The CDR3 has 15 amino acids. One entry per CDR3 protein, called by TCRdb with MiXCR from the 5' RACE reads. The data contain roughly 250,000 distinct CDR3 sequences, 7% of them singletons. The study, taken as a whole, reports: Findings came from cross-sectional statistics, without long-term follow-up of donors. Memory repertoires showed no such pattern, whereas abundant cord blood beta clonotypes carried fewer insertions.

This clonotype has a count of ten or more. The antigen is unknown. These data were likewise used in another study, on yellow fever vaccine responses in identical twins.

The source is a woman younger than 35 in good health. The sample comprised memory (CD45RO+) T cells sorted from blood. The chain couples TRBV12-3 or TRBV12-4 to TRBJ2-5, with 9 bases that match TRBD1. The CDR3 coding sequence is TGTGCCAGCTCCGAAACACAGGGGGCGGGAGAGACCCAGTACTTC. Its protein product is CASSETQGAGETQYF.